This TCR beta chain was obtained from a study of blood T cell repertoires in COVID-19. Across the study: The United States, Italy and Spain were the sources of the acute and convalescent COVID-19 samples.

Profiled with immunoSEQ multiplex PCR; TCRdb holds only in-frame clones, not every one. The repertoire includes roughly 130,000 clones, about 88% of them detected once, and 4.6% sits in the top ten. The trim removed 6 bases at V and 6 bases at J, leaving 9 bases unmatched. This CDR3 is 15 amino acids long. CDR1 and CDR2 (germline): LNHDA, SQIVND (reference sequence). Sequenced material: peripheral blood. The chain uses TRBV19 and TRBJ2-1, with 9 bases fitting TRBD2. The sequence came from a man aged 55-75 years with COVID-19, enrolled during active disease. The CDR3 sequence is CASRSGTSRINEQFF. The CDR3 coding sequence is TGTGCCAGTAGAAGCGGGACTAGCCGAATCAATGAGCAGTTCTTC.